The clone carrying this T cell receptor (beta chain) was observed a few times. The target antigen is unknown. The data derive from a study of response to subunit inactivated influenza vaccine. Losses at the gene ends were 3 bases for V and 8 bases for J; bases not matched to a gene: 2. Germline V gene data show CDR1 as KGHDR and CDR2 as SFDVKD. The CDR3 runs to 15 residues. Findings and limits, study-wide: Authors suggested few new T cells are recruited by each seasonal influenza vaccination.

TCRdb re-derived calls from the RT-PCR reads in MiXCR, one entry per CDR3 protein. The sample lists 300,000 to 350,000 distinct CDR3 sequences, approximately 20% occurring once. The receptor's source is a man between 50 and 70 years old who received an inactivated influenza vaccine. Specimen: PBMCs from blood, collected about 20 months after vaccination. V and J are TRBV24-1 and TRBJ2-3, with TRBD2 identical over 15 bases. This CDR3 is CATSDPGLAGGTQYF. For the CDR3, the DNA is TGTGCCACCAGTGATCCGGGACTAGCGGGAGGTACGCAGTATTTT.